A single sample gave rise to the 29 T cell receptor beta chains below, sequenced in a study of cytomegalovirus exposure and HLA in healthy donors. PCR used 60 Vbeta primers and 13 Jbeta primers. Clones were sequenced by immunoSEQ multiplex PCR, and TCRdb holds only the in-frame ones, with some missing. The sample lists over 150,000 clones, 74% seen once, with around 1.9% in the top ten. The sequenced sample was PBMCs. The origin of the receptors is a man aged 25 to 45 in good health and CMV-seronegative.

A note on this clone: This sample includes further DNA sequences coding for the same CDR3. CDR3: CASTGQGNTEAFF. The CDR3 DNA follows: TGTGCCAGCACCGGACAGGGGAACACTGAAGCTTTCTTT. This chain uses TRBV2 with TRBJ1-1, with 8 bases fitting TRBD1. With 7 bases clipped from V and 1 base from J, the junction kept 2 bases outside the gene matches. The length of the CDR3 is 13 residues. CDR1 is SNHLY and CDR2 is FYNNEI in the germline V gene.

This chain connects TRBV6-1 to TRBJ1-2; D call uncertain. The CDR3 spans 14 residues. Trimming cost V 1 base and J 8 bases, with 14 bases left between them. Germline V lookup: CDR1 MNHNS, CDR2 SASEGT. The chain's CDR3 is CASSEVGGYLGYTF. The DNA for the CDR3 is TGTGCCAGCAGTGAAGTTGGAGGGTACCTCGGCTACACCTTC.

The chain joins TRBV5-1 to TRBJ2-1, with 8 bases fitting TRBD1. The germline CDR1 and CDR2 sequences are SGHRS and YFSETQ. V shed 0 bases, J shed 6 bases, and the junction held 5 bases outside the gene matches. CDR3 size: 15 residues. CDR3 amino acids: CASSLDGTGSNEQFF. As DNA, the CDR3 is TGCGCCAGCAGCTTGGACGGGACAGGCTCCAATGAGCAGTTCTTC.

V usage is TRBV6-4 and J usage is TRBJ1-6; D is unresolved. Germline values: CDR1 MRHNA, CDR2 SNTAGT. The CDR3 sequence is 13 residues long. V dropped 6 bases and J dropped 7 bases, with 10 bases sitting between them. CDR3 region: CASREDLNSPLHF. The CDR3 nucleotides read TGTGCCAGCAGGGAGGACCTGAATTCACCCCTCCACTTT.

The V and J genes are TRBV18 and TRBJ2-7; 12 bases match TRBD1. Germline V gives CDR1 KGHSH, CDR2 LQKENI. With 2 bases clipped from V and 4 bases from J, the junction kept 3 bases outside the gene matches. The CDR3 is 15 residues long. Here the CDR3 reads CASSPGTGGEYEQYF. In DNA form, the CDR3 reads TGTGCCAGCTCACCAGGGACAGGGGGCGAATACGAGCAGTACTTC.

The V gene is TRBV28, the J gene TRBJ2-2; D is unclear. Germline-derived CDR1 and CDR2 are MDHEN and SYDVKM. V lost 2 bases, J lost 0 bases, and 10 bases lay in between. The CDR3 contains 16 residues. CDR3 amino acids: CASSLLAGSNTGELFF. In DNA, the CDR3 is TGTGCCAGCAGTTTACTCGCAGGTTCGAACACCGGGGAGCTGTTTTTT.

The chain has TRBV2 and TRBJ1-2; 8 bases are a match to TRBD1. This CDR3 has 14 amino acids. The V segment lost 6 bases and the J segment 4 bases; nucleotides outside the gene matches: 7. The V gene's germline CDR1 is SNHLY and CDR2 FYNNEI. CDR3 in DNA: TGTGCCAGCAGCGGCAGGGGGCATGTCTATGGCTACACCTTC. Its protein is CASSGRGHVYGYTF.

The rearrangement links TRBV10-3 to TRBJ2-7; D might be TRBD2 (6 bases). The CDR3 has 14 amino acids. Germline values: CDR1 ENHRY, CDR2 SYGVKD. V was trimmed by 3 bases and J by 3 bases, leaving 12 bases between them. The chain's CDR3 is CAISEGDSGYEQYF. The CDR3 DNA is TGTGCCATCAGTGAAGGGGATAGCGGCTACGAGCAGTACTTC.

CDR3 residues: CASSWDSVRETQYF. The CDR3, as DNA: TGCGCCAGCAGCTGGGACAGCGTGCGGGAGACCCAGTACTTC. The J gene is TRBJ2-5, the V gene TRBV5-1; 7 nucleotides match TRBD1. Germline V lookup: CDR1 SGHRS, CDR2 YFSETQ. J gave up 5 bases and V 3 bases, and 7 bases lay outside the gene matches. This CDR3 comprises 14 residues.

Comment on this clone: At one of its ends the junction is not consistent with the germline gene, which may arise from a read error. This chain uses TRBV2 with TRBJ1-2; TRBD1 matches at 7 bases. The CDR3 length is 13 residues. CDR1 and CDR2 (germline): SNHLY, FYNNEI. The CDR3 sequence: CASSTGTDYGYPF. As DNA, the CDR3 is TGTGCCAGCAGTACCGGGACAGACTATGGCTACCCCTTC.

This chain joins TRBV6-1 and TRBJ2-1; maybe TRBD1 (6 bases). V lost 2 bases and J 2 bases, leaving 13 bases between the germline ends. The CDR3 is made up of 16 amino acids. Germline CDR1 reads MNHNS; CDR2 reads SASEGT. The CDR3 DNA reads TGTGCCAGCAGTGAATCCACAGGGTTTACCTACAATGAGCAGTTCTTC. Translating gives CASSESTGFTYNEQFF.

CDR3 DNA: TGTGCCAGCGGCGGACAGGGCAATTCACCCCTCCACTTT. This sequence encodes CASGGQGNSPLHF. The chain has TRBV2 and TRBJ1-6; 8 bases agree with TRBD1. CDR3 length: 13 amino acids. Germline CDR1 SNHLY, CDR2 FYNNEI. J was trimmed by 7 bases and V by 8 bases; bases with no gene match: 4.

The chain is built from TRBV30 and TRBJ1-5, with D perhaps matching TRBD1 (5 bases). Germline V gene lookup returns CDR1 GTSNPN and CDR2 SVGIG (reference sequence). V dropped 2 bases and J dropped 4 bases, with 15 bases sitting between them. This CDR3 spans 15 amino acids. Here the CDR3 DNA reads TGTGCCTGGAGTACCGGGGTGGGGGGTAATCAGCCCCAGCATTTT. As protein: CAWSTGVGGNQPQHF.

The V call is TRBV4-1, the J call TRBJ1-1; 8 positions agree with TRBD1. The V and J ends lost 3 bases and 3 bases, in that order; junction bases with no gene match: 0. The CDR3 is 13 amino acids. Germline CDR1 MGHRA, CDR2 YSYEKL. CDR3 coding DNA: TGCGCCAGCAGCCAGACAGGGGACACTGAAGCTTTCTTT. Its translation: CASSQTGDTEAFF.

The V gene is TRBV7-3, the J gene TRBJ2-7; the match to TRBD2 covers 8 bases. The V gene's germline CDR1 is SGHTA and CDR2 FQGTGA. The J segment lost 1 base and the V segment lost 4 bases, leaving 6 bases of the junction unmatched. The CDR3 extends over 15 amino acids. The CDR3 here is CASSYSGDQSYEQYF. CDR3 DNA sequence: TGTGCCAGCAGCTATAGCGGGGATCAATCCTACGAGCAGTACTTC.

The chain links TRBV5-6 to TRBJ1-4; D unclear. Looked up from germline, CDR1 is SGHDT and CDR2 is YYEEEE. The V and J ends lost 4 bases and 4 bases respectively, with 17 bases between them. The CDR3 has 16 residues. CDR3 nucleotides: TGTGCCAGCAGCCCTCGTGGAGGCGGGTTTAATGAAAAACTGTTTTTT. Amino acid sequence: CASSPRGGGFNEKLFF.

This clone was detected once. The rearrangement joins TRBV7-8 to TRBJ1-3; D remains unclear. The CDR3 loop spans 13 amino acids. Looked up from germline, CDR1 is SGHVS and CDR2 is FQNEAQ. V was pared by 1 base and J by 4 bases, with 5 bases between. CDR3 amino acids: CASSLGRGNTIYF. CDR3 coding DNA: TGTGCCAGCAGCTTAGGCCGGGGAAACACCATATATTTT.

A word on this clone: At one of its ends the junction is not consistent with the germline gene, which may arise from a read error. The gene calls are TRBV7-2 and TRBJ1-6; D unresolved. The CDR3 consists of 14 residues. From germline, CDR1 is SGHTA and CDR2 FQGNSA. This chain's CDR3 is CASSRGGKNSPLNF. In nucleotides, the CDR3 is TGTGCCAGCAGCCGGGGTGGGAAGAATTCACCCCTCAACTTT.

As to this clone: One end of the junction does not line up with germline, which may come from a read error. The chain links TRBV7-2 to TRBJ1-2; perhaps TRBD1 as D (5 bases). This CDR3 spans 13 amino acids. Germline lookup yields CDR1 SGHTA and CDR2 FQGNSA. The chain's CDR3 is CASSAGPRDGYPF. CDR3 coding DNA: TGTGCCAGCAGCGCGGGACCCCGTGACGGCTACCCCTTC.

This chain links TRBV11-3 with TRBJ2-1, with unresolved D. This CDR3 contains 12 residues. Germline lookup yields CDR1 SGHNT and CDR2 YENEEA. The V end was cut by 0 bases, the J end by 8 bases, with 5 bases between. Written as DNA, the CDR3 is TGTGCCAGCAGCTTAGAAAGCCATGAGCAGTTCTTC. Translated, it gives CASSLESHEQFF. Looking up the rest from reference TRBV11-3 and TRBJ2-1 gives the full variable domain: EAGVVQSPRYKIIEKKQPVAFWCNPISGHNTLYWYLQNLGQGPELLIRYENEEAVDDSQLPKDRFSAERLKGVDSTLKIQPAELGDSAVYLCASSLESHEQFFGPGTRLTVL.

The rearrangement joins TRBV13 to TRBJ2-2, with TRBD1 matching over 10 bases. The CDR3 consists of 15 residues. CDR1 and CDR2 (germline): PRHDT, FYEKMQ (reference sequence). The trim removed 4 bases at V and 7 bases at J, leaving 6 bases unmatched. In DNA form, the CDR3 reads TGTGCCAGCAGCTCACCGGGACAGGGGAACGGGGAGCTGTTTTTT. This gives the protein CASSSPGQGNGELFF. Supplemented by reference TRBV13 and TRBJ2-2, the full variable domain reads AAGVIQSPRHLIKEKRETATLKCYPIPRHDTVYWYQQGPGQDPQFLISFYEKMQSDKGSIPDRFSAQQFSDYHSELNMSSLELGDSALYFCASSSPGQGNGELFFGEGSRLTVL.

The J gene is TRBJ2-7, the V gene TRBV28; TRBD1 is a possible D gene (6 bases). The CDR3 totals 12 residues. Germline V CDR1 and CDR2: MDHEN, SYDVKM. V was clipped by 7 bases and J by 5 bases, with 12 bases between them. This CDR3 is CASTGTRDEQYF. As DNA, the CDR3 is TGTGCCAGCACCGGGACAAGAGACGAGCAGTACTTC.

This chain links TRBV6-1 with TRBJ2-7; D is perhaps TRBD2 (6 bases). The CDR3 has 12 residues. V was shortened by 11 bases and J by 0 bases, with 11 bases between the two germline ends. In germline, CDR1 is MNHNS, CDR2 SASEGT. CDR3 sequence reads: CAVGGISYEQYF. The CDR3 DNA reads as TGTGCCGTGGGCGGGATCTCCTACGAGCAGTACTTC.

In this sample, this clone turned up once. The junction differs from germline at one of its ends, possibly a read error. V usage is TRBV18 and J usage is TRBJ1-5; the D is unclear. The CDR3 spans 13 residues. Per the germline V gene, CDR1 is KGHSH and CDR2 is LQKENI. The CDR3 sequence is CASSLDRDQPQNF. The CDR3 nucleotides read TGTGCCAGCTCGCTAGACCGCGATCAGCCCCAGAATTTT.

The chain has TRBV28 and TRBJ2-5; 12 bases agree with TRBD2. Losses at the gene ends were 3 bases for V and 4 bases for J; bases not matched to a gene: 6. The V gene's germline CDR1 is MDHEN and CDR2 SYDVKM. There are 16 residues in the CDR3. The CDR3 coding sequence is TGTGCCAGCAGTTTCCCTAGCGGGGGGGCATCAGAGACCCAGTACTTC. Translating it yields CASSFPSGGASETQYF.

J is TRBJ1-5 and V is TRBV6-5; D remains unclear. CDR1 and CDR2 (germline): MNHEY, SVGAGI. This CDR3 comprises 13 residues. V shed 7 bases and J shed 9 bases, with 16 bases lying between them. The CDR3 nucleotides read TGTGCCAGCACCCCGGCCGAGTCAGGGCCCCAGCATTTT. Translation: CASTPAESGPQHF.

V usage is TRBV18 and J usage is TRBJ1-2; a weak D match, TRBD1 (5 bases). V lost 3 bases, J lost 7 bases, and 12 bases lay in between. Per the germline V gene, CDR1 is KGHSH and CDR2 is LQKENI. This CDR3 region has 13 residues. CDR3 region: CASSPRREGGYTF. The DNA for the CDR3 is TGTGCCAGCTCACCGCGCAGGGAAGGTGGCTACACCTTC.

The V gene is TRBV6-4, the J gene TRBJ2-2; possibly TRBD2 for D (5 bases). CDR1 and CDR2 from the germline V gene are MRHNA and SNTAGT. The CDR3 consists of 15 residues. V was pared by 3 bases and J by 3 bases, with 11 bases between. The CDR3 DNA sequence: TGTGCCAGCAGTGAGTCCGGGGTTGACACCGGGGAGCTGTTTTTT. Protein sequence: CASSESGVDTGELFF.

The chain employs TRBV5-6 and TRBJ1-2; 7 positions agree with TRBD1. Unmatched junction bases numbered 5, after V lost 5 bases and J lost 4 bases. Germline-derived CDR1 and CDR2 are SGHDT and YYEEEE. The CDR3 contains 13 residues. The CDR3 DNA is TGTGCCAGCAGAGAGACAGGGTTCTATGGCTACACCTTC. It specifies CASRETGFYGYTF.